This entry concerns a single T cell receptor (beta chain). This entry belongs to a study of cytomegalovirus exposure and HLA in healthy donors. The PCR was carried out with 60 Vbeta primers and 13 Jbeta primers. Generated by immunoSEQ multiplex PCR, the TCRdb table keeps only in-frame clones and is missing some. The repertoire consists of about 160,000 clones, with more than 75% occurring once and the leading ten covering about 1.6%. This CDR3 has 17 amino acids. The germline V gene encodes CDR1 SGHTA and CDR2 FQGTGA. The V gene lost 4 bases and the J gene lost 7 bases, with 23 bases spanning the gap.

The chain combines TRBV7-3 with TRBJ2-1; perhaps TRBD1 as D (6 bases). The sequenced sample consisted of PBMCs. This receptor was taken from a girl aged 10-17 years in good health and CMV-seropositive. CDR3 nucleotides: TGTGCCAGCAGCTATAGCCCTGTGGGCAGGGGCCGTAATGAGCAGTTCTTC. It is translated as CASSYSPVGRGRNEQFF. Full variable domain (missing parts from reference TRBV7-3 and TRBJ2-1): GAGVSQTPSNKVTEKGKYVELRCDPISGHTALYWYRQSLGQGPEFLIYFQGTGAADDSGLPNDRFFAVRPEGSVSTLKIQRTERGDSAVYLCASSYSPVGRGRNEQFFGPGTRLTVL.